These T cell receptor beta chains were read from a single sample in a study of Ad26.COV2.S vaccination and SARS-CoV-2 variants. Repertoires were generated with immunoSEQ multiplex PCR, while TCRdb's copy carries only in-frame clones and drops some. The sample records more than 350,000 clones, 80% to 95% being singletons. Specimen: peripheral blood, collected in a trial of Ad26.COV2.S vaccine versus placebo. These receptors originate from a person between 18 and 65 years old who received the Ad26.COV2.S COVID-19 vaccine or a placebo. Both conserved end residues are part of each CDR3. D genes are given only for firm matches. A clone size is listed for some rows: how often the clone was seen (once, few, many), or a class if it is expanded.

TRBJ2-2 | TRBV2 | - | - | CASSEVGVRNTGELFF | TGTGCCAGCAGTGAAGTAGGGGTTAGGAACACCGGGGAGCTGTTTTTT
TRBJ1-4 | TRBV6-5 | - | - | CASSYAGTANEKLFF | TGTGCCAGCAGTTACGCCGGGACTGCTAATGAAAAACTGTTTTTT
TRBJ1-1 | TRBV21-1 | - | - | CASSKEGGNTEAFF | TGTGCCAGCAGCAAAGAGGGGGGGAACACTGAAGCTTTCTTT
TRBJ2-3 | TRBV24-1 | TRBD1 | - | CATSGPTPAQGSTDTQYF | TGTGCCACCAGTGGCCCTACCCCAGCACAGGGGAGCACAGATACGCAGTATTTT
TRBJ2-7 | TRBV5-6 | - | - | CASSPGGGRLYEQYF | TGTGCCAGCAGCCCAGGGGGAGGTCGGCTGTACGAGCAGTACTTC
TRBJ2-3 | TRBV5-4 | TRBD2 | - | CASSLEVAGTDTQYF | TGTGCCAGCAGCTTGGAGGTAGCGGGTACAGATACGCAGTATTTT
TRBJ2-7 | TRBV19 | - | - | CASSPGRAATYEQYF | TGTGCCAGTAGTCCGGGCAGGGCTGCGACCTACGAGCAGTACTTC
TRBJ2-7 | TRBV7-8 | TRBD2 | - | CASSLTGTSTYEQYF | TGTGCCAGCAGCTTAACCGGGACTAGCACCTACGAGCAGTACTTC
TRBJ2-1 | TRBV28 | TRBD1 | - | CASSFPRQGGANEQFF | TGTGCCAGCAGTTTCCCCCGACAGGGGGGAGCTAATGAGCAGTTCTTC
TRBJ2-7 | TRBV24-1 | TRBD1 | - | CATSDRGTGKYF | TGTGCCACCAGTGATCGAGGGACAGGGAAGTACTTC
TRBJ1-6 | TRBV5-1 | - | - | CASSQGLSYNSPLHF | TGCGCCAGCTCCCAGGGGCTCTCCTATAATTCACCCCTCCACTTT
TRBJ2-6 | TRBV6-2/TRBV6-3 | TRBD1 | once | CASSYSRTGAGANVLTF | TGTGCCAGCAGTTATAGTAGGACAGGGGCAGGGGCCAACGTCCTGACTTTC
TRBJ1-1 | TRBV7-2 | - | - | CASSSAPTGGTEAFF | TGTGCCAGCAGCTCAGCACCCACGGGGGGTACTGAAGCTTTCTTT
TRBJ1-4 | TRBV6-5 | TRBD1 | - | CASSPSTGGSEKLFF | TGTGCCAGCAGCCCATCGACAGGGGGAAGTGAAAAACTGTTTTTT
TRBJ1-2 | TRBV10-1 | - | - | CAPGDWGNYGYTF | TGCGCCCCCGGTGATTGGGGTAACTATGGCTACACCTTC
TRBJ1-1 | TRBV14 | - | - | CASRSHGITEAFF | TGTGCCAGCAGATCCCACGGAATCACTGAAGCTTTCTTT
TRBJ1-2 | TRBV30 | - | - | CAWSAPVGPVTF | TGTGCCTGGAGTGCACCGGTGGGCCCGGTCACCTTC
TRBJ2-2 | TRBV5-4 | - | once | CASSPGVAVGELFF | TGTGCCAGCAGCCCTGGAGTGGCTGTCGGGGAGCTGTTTTTT
TRBJ2-4 | TRBV28 | - | - | CASSPGPQLKNIQYF | TGTGCCAGCAGCCCTGGGCCCCAACTTAAAAACATTCAGTACTTC
TRBJ1-1 | TRBV20-1 | TRBD1 | - | CSAGQGEAFF | TGCAGTGCTGGACAGGGGGAAGCTTTCTTT
TRBJ2-1 | TRBV7-9 | TRBD2 | - | CASSPLGAGDYNEQFF | TGTGCCAGCAGCCCCCTAGGAGCGGGAGATTACAATGAGCAGTTCTTC
TRBJ1-5 | TRBV19 | TRBD1 | few | CASSLNPDRSSNQPQHF | TGTGCCAGTAGTTTAAACCCGGACAGGTCGAGCAATCAGCCCCAGCATTTT
TRBJ2-7 | TRBV6-2/TRBV6-3 | - | once | CASSPGVSSYEQYF | TGTGCCAGCAGTCCGGGGGTGAGCTCCTACGAGCAGTACTTC
TRBJ2-1 | TRBV24-1 | - | - | CATSGQIPGDNEQFF | TGTGCCACCAGTGGACAGATCCCTGGGGACAATGAGCAGTTCTTC
TRBJ2-1 | TRBV27 | - | - | CASRATGTNEQFF | TGTGCCAGCAGGGCAACGGGTACAAATGAGCAGTTCTTC
TRBJ2-1 | TRBV2 | - | - | CASPPLDTSPYNEQFF | TGTGCCAGCCCCCCCCTGGACACGTCACCCTACAATGAGCAGTTCTTC
TRBJ2-1 | TRBV4-2 | TRBD2 | few | CASSQVSGTSYNEQFF | TGTGCCAGCAGCCAAGTTAGCGGGACCTCCTACAATGAGCAGTTCTTC
TRBJ2-3 | TRBV18 | - | - | CASGSGWSTDTQYF | TGTGCCAGCGGCTCGGGGTGGAGCACAGATACGCAGTATTTT
TRBJ2-1 | TRBV2 | - | - | CASSWEYNEQFF | TGTGCCAGCAGCTGGGAGTACAATGAGCAGTTCTTC
TRBJ2-7 | TRBV5-1 | TRBD1 | - | CASSPGQGARDEQYF | TGCGCCAGCAGCCCAGGACAGGGGGCAAGAGACGAGCAGTACTTC
TRBJ2-1 | TRBV6-5 | - | - | CASSRGNSYNEQFF | TGTGCCAGCAGCAGGGGTAACTCCTACAATGAGCAGTTCTTC
TRBJ2-6 | TRBV5-6 | - | - | CASSLFGKRLTF | TGTGCCAGCAGCTTGTTTGGGAAAAGACTGACTTTC
TRBJ2-5 | TRBV29-1 | - | - | CSVEGAAYQETQYF | TGCAGCGTTGAGGGGGCGGCTTACCAAGAGACCCAGTACTTC
TRBJ2-1 | TRBV7-9 | - | - | CASSLGQAAYNEQFF | TGTGCCAGCAGCTTAGGACAGGCCGCCTACAATGAGCAGTTCTTC
TRBJ1-1 | TRBV2 | TRBD1 | - | CASSKDRGLTEAFF | TGTGCCAGCAGTAAGGACAGGGGGCTCACTGAAGCTTTCTTT
TRBJ2-1 | TRBV2 | - | - | CAIRGGTLYNEQFF | TGTGCCATCAGAGGGGGAACCCTCTACAATGAGCAGTTCTTC
TRBJ2-5 | TRBV24-1 | TRBD2 | once | CATSEHRPGTSGRLEETQYF | TGTGCCACCAGTGAACATCGCCCCGGGACTAGCGGGAGGTTGGAGGAGACCCAGTACTTC
TRBJ2-7 | TRBV18 | TRBD1 | - | CASSQNRGPDEQYF | TGTGCCAGTTCTCAGAACAGGGGACCCGACGAGCAGTACTTC
TRBJ2-1 | TRBV19 | TRBD1 | - | CASSTDGQGARNEQFF | TGTGCCAGTAGTACCGACGGACAGGGGGCGAGGAATGAGCAGTTCTTC
TRBJ2-7 | TRBV15 | TRBD2 | - | CATSRDLAGSSYEQYF | TGTGCCACCAGCAGAGATTTAGCGGGAAGCTCCTACGAGCAGTACTTC
TRBJ1-1 | TRBV3-1/TRBV3-2 | - | - | CASSPSGGLMNTEAFF | TGTGCCAGCAGCCCCTCCGGCGGTCTCATGAACACTGAAGCTTTCTTT
TRBJ1-4 | TRBV4-2 | TRBD1 | - | CASSQVMARGSIATNEKLFF | TGTGCCAGCAGCCAAGTCATGGCCAGGGGGAGCATTGCAACTAATGAAAAACTGTTTTTT
TRBJ2-1 | TRBV5-1 | - | - | CASSLEGNEQFF | TGCGCCAGCAGCTTGGAGGGAAATGAGCAGTTCTTC